This T cell receptor (beta chain) was profiled in a study of cytomegalovirus exposure and HLA in healthy donors. CDR3 length: 14 residues. Separation from the roughly 600-subject first cohort characterized the 120-subject validation cohort, to which the donors belonged. The repertoire was sequenced with immunoSEQ multiplex PCR; TCRdb's copy has only in-frame clones and lacks some. The repertoire holds 57,000 or so clones, with around 94% as singletons. Note on this clone: Antigen: not known.

Study outcomes and limitations: Rare TCR sequences predominated, though certain public TCRs were found in many donors. Cytomegalovirus-associated status was assigned to 150 to 200 TCR beta chains. For cytomegalovirus status, the classifier reportedly gave diagnoses with high specificity and sensitivity.

The rearrangement links TRBV21-1 to TRBJ2-1; TRBD1 is the table's D call, not checked against the DNA. TRBV21-1 is recorded as a pseudogene. Material for sequencing was PBMCs. This receptor was taken from a man younger than 35 in good health and CMV-seronegative. CDR3 bases: TGTGCCAGCAGCAAAGCTCACAGGGGGAATGAGCAGTTCTTC. Its protein product is CASSKAHRGNEQFF.